This T cell receptor beta chain emerged from a study of OX40 agonist ivuxolimab in advanced cancers. Some background on the complete study: Ivuxolimab was a fully human IgG2 agonistic monoclonal antibody targeting the costimulatory receptor OX40 (CD134). Intravenous ivuxolimab was administered to patients every 2 weeks at six dose levels: 0.01, 0.1, 0.3, 1.5, 3 and 10 mg/kg. Partial responses were achieved by three dose-escalation patients, of whom one had hepatocellular carcinoma and two had cutaneous melanoma. Patients were allowed to have had prior anti-PD-1, anti-PD-L1 or anti-CTLA-4 therapy, and 30% to 40% of the dose-escalation patients had been treated with checkpoint inhibitors. The paper describes the monotherapy dose-escalation part (N = 52 patients) of the phase I trial of ivuxolimab. Among the 50 to 55 dose-escalation patients, some 19 had hepatocellular carcinoma, roughly 15 melanoma, 9 renal cell carcinoma and 9 head and neck cancer. The point of sequencing TCRbeta in the periphery was to test whether ivuxolimab changed TCR sequence diversity and drove clonal T-cell expansion. In the dose-escalation cohort, more than 80% of patients were male, and the mean age was around 60 years with a range of roughly 23 to 90.

Remarks on this clone: Its antigen is still unknown. Per-base qualities were not stored, and no clone one base away is much larger.

Overall study outcomes, separate from this receptor: The antigen specificity of the peripheral T cells that underwent clonal expansion was not determined. Low levels of normalized T-cell clonal expansion were also seen in some patients who did not respond. At doses from 0.1 to 3.0 mg/kg, clonal expansion was seen in both CD4+ and CD8+ blood T cells between baseline and week 6. Partial responders in the 0.1-3.0 mg/kg groups had among the lowest normalized peripheral clonal expansion, especially among CD8+ T cells. On average, CD8+ T cells showed more expanded clones than CD4+ T cells after ivuxolimab.

Between the V and J ends, shortened by 3 bases and 3 bases respectively, the junction contains 13 bases. The CDR3 runs 14 residues from the cysteine to the phenylalanine. The entry retains the CDR3 DNA only, 42 bases that are in frame from base 1. Looking up the germline V gene yields CDR1 SGHDT and CDR2 YYEEEE. Patients with a history of autoimmune disease or receiving systemic immunosuppression were excluded from the trial. Peripheral blood for TCR sequencing was collected from all dose cohorts at baseline, on cycle 4 day 1, and on cycle 7 day 1. The samples were taken from a phase I, first-in-human, multicenter, open-label dose-escalation trial of ivuxolimab. Adults with locally advanced or metastatic melanoma, renal cell carcinoma, hepatocellular carcinoma or head and neck squamous cell carcinoma were enrolled in the trial. Before TCR sequencing, CD4+ and CD8+ T cells were separately sorted from peripheral blood.

To sequence the TCRbeta CDR3 region, genomic DNA was isolated from the sorted cells. The immunoSEQ Assay was used to sequence the TCRbeta CDR3 regions. The clones in this table, taken by TCRdb from immuneACCESS, are in-frame only. Not every clone is retained; where verified, under half of the shortfall comes from an unresolved V gene, and the cause of the rest is unknown. The sample table shows fewer than 100,000 clones, and roughly nine tenths are seen once. Of the sample, 0.7% to 0.9% falls within the top ten clones. The TCR comes from an adult with an advanced solid tumor such as melanoma, head and neck, liver or kidney cancer. The sequencing used CD4+ or CD8+ T cells sorted from blood, collected in a trial of the OX40 agonist ivuxolimab. This sequence uses TRBV5-6 and TRBJ2-7; the D gene is perhaps TRBD1 or TRBD2, each of them matching over 5 bases. In nucleotides, the sequence is TGTGCCAGCAGCTCTTCCGGGACCCTCTACGAGCAGTACTTC. This codes for CASSSSGTLYEQYF. With all but the CDR3 taken from the reference TRBV5-6 and TRBJ2-7 genes, the full variable domain is: DAGVTQSPTHLIKTRGQQVTLRCSPKSGHDTVSWYQQALGQGPQFIFQYYEEEERQRGNFPDRFSGHQFPNYSSELNVNALLLGDSALYLCASSSSGTLYEQYFGPGTRLTVT.